This T cell receptor beta chain came from a study of T cell responses to AZD1222 COVID-19 vaccine. Analyses pooled second doses at about 4 or about 12 weeks. The V end lost 5 bases, the J end lost 1 base, and 13 bases lay between the germline ends. The CDR3 extends over 15 amino acids. The germline V gene encodes CDR1 SGHTA and CDR2 FQGNSA. The table came from immunoSEQ multiplex PCR; TCRdb's copy has only in-frame clones and leaves some out. Seen here are 150,000 to 200,000 clones, more than 85% observed once, and the top ten hold roughly 1.7%. This receptor was taken from an adult who received the AZD1222 COVID-19 vaccine. The material was peripheral blood, obtained 28 days after the second AZD1222 dose. J is TRBJ2-3 and V is TRBV7-2; the D is unclear. CDR3 residues: CASSPRSGGTDTQYF. The CDR3 DNA sequence: TGTGCCAGCAGCCCAAGGTCCGGAGGCACAGATACGCAGTATTTT.